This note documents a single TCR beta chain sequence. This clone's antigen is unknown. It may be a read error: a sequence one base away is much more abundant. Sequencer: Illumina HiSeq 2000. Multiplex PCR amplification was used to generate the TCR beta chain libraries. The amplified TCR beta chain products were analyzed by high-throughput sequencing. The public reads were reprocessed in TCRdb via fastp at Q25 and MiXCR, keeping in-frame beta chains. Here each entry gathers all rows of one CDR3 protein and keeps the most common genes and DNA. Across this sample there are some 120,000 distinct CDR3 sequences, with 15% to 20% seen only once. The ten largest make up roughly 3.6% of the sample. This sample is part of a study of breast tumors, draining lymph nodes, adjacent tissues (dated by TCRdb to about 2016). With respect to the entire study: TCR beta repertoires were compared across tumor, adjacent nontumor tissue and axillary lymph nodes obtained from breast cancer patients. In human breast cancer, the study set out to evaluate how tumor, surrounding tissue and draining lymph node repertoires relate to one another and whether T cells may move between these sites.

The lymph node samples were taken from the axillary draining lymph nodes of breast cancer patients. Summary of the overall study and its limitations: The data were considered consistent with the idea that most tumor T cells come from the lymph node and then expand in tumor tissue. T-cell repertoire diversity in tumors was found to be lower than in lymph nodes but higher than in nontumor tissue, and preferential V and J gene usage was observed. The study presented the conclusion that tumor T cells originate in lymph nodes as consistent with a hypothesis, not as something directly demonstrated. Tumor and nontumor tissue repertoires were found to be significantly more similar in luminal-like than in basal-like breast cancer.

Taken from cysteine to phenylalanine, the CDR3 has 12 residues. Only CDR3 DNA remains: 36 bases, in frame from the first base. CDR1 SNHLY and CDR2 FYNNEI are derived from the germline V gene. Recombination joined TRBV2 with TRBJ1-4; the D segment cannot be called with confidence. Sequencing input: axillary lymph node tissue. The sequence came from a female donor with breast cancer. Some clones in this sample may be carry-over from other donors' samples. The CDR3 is CASKLGSEKLSF. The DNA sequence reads TGTGCCAGCAAACTGGGAAGTGAAAAACTGTCTTTT.